The present entry profiles one TCR beta chain with its context. This sample was included in a study of cytomegalovirus exposure and HLA in healthy donors. Assay: immunoSEQ multiplex PCR; the TCRdb copy retains only in-frame clones and omits some. This sample has a few hundred thousand clones, with 90% found just once. The trim removed 0 bases at V and 3 bases at J, leaving 9 bases unmatched. Germline V CDR1 and CDR2: SGHDN, FVKESK. CDR3 length equals 18 residues. Sequenced: PBMCs. This TCR came from a woman aged 18-29 years in good health and CMV-seronegative. This chain connects TRBV14 to TRBJ2-7; TRBD2 aligns across 12 bases. In nucleotides, the CDR3 is TGTGCCAGCAGCCAAGACTGGCCTAGCGGGGGGGAAGACTACGAGCAGTACGTC. Translation gives CASSQDWPSGGEDYEQYV.